This T cell receptor beta chain appears in the sequencing data of a study of T cell responses to AZD1222 COVID-19 vaccine. Pooled samples include second doses given at about 4 or 12 weeks. Sequenced by immunoSEQ multiplex PCR; TCRdb stores in-frame clones only, minus some. The sample shows about 150,000 clones, about 86% of them seen only once. Study-wide points: Baseline seropositivity occurred in only a handful of AZD1222 recipients.

Remarks on this clone: Its antigen is still unknown.

The sample here was peripheral blood, taken 28 days after the second AZD1222 dose. This receptor was identified in an adult who received the AZD1222 COVID-19 vaccine.

The CDR3 sequence is CASSGPGVTSYEQYF. CDR3 coding DNA: TGTGCCAGCAGCGGACCCGGGGTAACCTCCTACGAGCAGTACTTC. The chain links TRBV7-6 to TRBJ2-7; D perhaps matches TRBD2 (5 bases). The germline V gene has CDR1 SGHVS and CDR2 FNYEAQ. V gave up 5 bases and J gave up 0 bases, with 14 bases separating them. The CDR3 runs 15 residues.